This T cell receptor (beta chain) was captured in a study of cytomegalovirus exposure and HLA in healthy donors. Across the whole study: A prior analysis found fewer than 120 million unique TCR beta sequences from some 200 million T cells.

Though probably carrying unrecorded immune exposures, donors were nominally healthy at sampling. Findings and caveats of the study: Among immune exposure information, only CMV serostatus was available. Cytomegalovirus association was listed for under 200 TCR beta chains.

Researchers ran the PCR with 60 Vbeta and 13 Jbeta primers. Here immunoSEQ multiplex PCR was the method, and the copy in TCRdb shows in-frame clones only, minus some. The repertoire holds 120,000 or so clones, under 12% seen once, with around 4.6% in the top ten. There are a few counts of this clone. The antigen remains undetermined. V lost 2 bases, J lost 2 bases, and 9 bases lay in between. The CDR3 covers 14 residues. Germline CDR1 is MGHRA and CDR2 is YSYEKL. The clonotype was recovered from a young woman in good health and CMV-seropositive. V and J are TRBV4-1 and TRBJ1-2, with no clear D. Sequencing input: PBMCs. CDR3 nucleotides: TGCGCCAGCAGCCAATTTGCCGGGAACTATGGCTACACCTTC. Amino acids: CASSQFAGNYGYTF.